What follows is one TCR beta chain and its context. Which cohort a participant joined came from the clinical history participants gave. The study counted Cohort 3 donors as recovered given two negative PCRs, clearance, or symptom resolution. This sample was taken from a study of blood T cell repertoires in COVID-19. About the research overall: PBMCs, B-cell-depleted T cells, or T cells provided the cDNA or gDNA that made up the material.

This CDR3 is 14 amino acids long. The J segment lost 7 bases and the V segment lost 3 bases, leaving 3 bases of the junction unmatched. Germline V gene sequence: CDR1 ENHRY, CDR2 SYGVKD. Generated by immunoSEQ multiplex PCR, the TCRdb table keeps only in-frame clones and is missing some. Of fewer than 300,000 clones in the sample, around nine tenths are singletons; the top ten hold 1% to 1.3%. Sequenced material: PBMCs or T cells enriched from blood (not recorded which). The receptor was isolated from a woman under 40 who had recovered from COVID-19. The chain combines TRBV10-3 with TRBJ1-6; 7 positions match TRBD1. In DNA form, the CDR3 reads TGTGCCATCAGTGACTCAGGGGGAAATTCACCCCTCCACTTT. It translates to CAISDSGGNSPLHF.